These T cell receptor beta chains were read from a single sample in a study of blood T cell repertoires in COVID-19. Data came from immunoSEQ multiplex PCR; TCRdb stores just in-frame clones and leaves some out. This sample has about 240,000 clones; around 90% occur once, and the top ten carry around 7.2%. Sequencing input: peripheral blood. Every receptor here comes from a man in his sixties who had recovered from COVID-19. CDR3s include the opening cysteine and the closing phenylalanine or tryptophan. Part of the rows lack a size; the others show once, few, many or a class for expanded clones.

j_call v_call clone_size cdr3_aa
TRBJ2-6 TRBV6-2/TRBV6-3 . CASSYWAGTGASGANVLTF
TRBJ2-3 TRBV7-9 . CASSLPRGQGSNTQYF
TRBJ1-5 TRBV9 . CASSFGGDSNQPQHF
TRBJ1-6 TRBV5-1 . CASSLEDTGEGSPLHF
TRBJ2-7 TRBV2 . CASSVIGTLTTTVQYF
TRBJ2-3 TRBV9 . CASSSPGRSTDTQYF
TRBJ1-5 TRBV6-6 . CASSYSGTTDQPQHF
TRBJ2-5 TRBV5-1 . CASSLRTLAGRLQETQYF
TRBJ2-2 TRBV5-4 . CASSLSSSGASNTGELFF
TRBJ2-1 TRBV12-3/TRBV12-4 few CASSLSGVWEQFF
TRBJ2-3 TRBV10-3 . CAISESGGTDTQYF
TRBJ2-3 TRBV19 . CASSTPARADTQYF
TRBJ2-5 TRBV20-1 . CSVNKQETQYF
TRBJ1-2 TRBV5-1 . CASSPGQDALIPYGYTF